A selection of T cell receptor beta chains follows, all from one sample in a study of siplizumab effects on memory and regulatory T cells. Using immunoSEQ multiplex PCR, the repertoire was profiled, and TCRdb retains in-frame clones only, with some absent. The table lists some 100,000 clones, more than 85% of them singletons. The material sequenced was CD4+ T cells sorted from blood. These receptors all come from a human donor in good health. Some clones in this sample may be carry-over from other donors' samples. Both conserved end residues are part of each CDR3. Fields, in order: clone size, V gene, D gene, CDR3 length, J gene, CDR3 DNA, CDR3 protein. D genes are given only for firm matches. Where a row states a size, it is once, few, many or the class of an expanded clone; other rows omit it.

NA	TRBV27	NA	14	TRBJ2-2	TGTGCCAGCAGGCCGACAGCACCAACCGGGGAGCTGTTTTTT	CASRPTAPTGELFF
NA	TRBV25-1	NA	15	TRBJ1-2	TGTGCCAGCAGTGAATCGGGAGGGCCGGTCTATGGCTACACCTTC	CASSESGGPVYGYTF
NA	TRBV7-3	NA	15	TRBJ2-5	TGTGCCAGCAGCTTAGGTGTGGACAGCCAAGAGACCCAGTACTTC	CASSLGVDSQETQYF
NA	TRBV19	TRBD1	15	TRBJ2-7	TGTGCCAGTAGTAGACAGGGGTTAGGGGAATACGAGCAGTACTTC	CASSRQGLGEYEQYF
NA	TRBV7-8	NA	14	TRBJ1-2	TGTGCCAGCAGCCGGGACGGCCAACTAGGAGGCTACACCTTC	CASSRDGQLGGYTF
NA	TRBV11-3	NA	14	TRBJ2-1	TGTGCCAGCAGCCTAACCTTAGGGGACGATGAGCAGTTCTTC	CASSLTLGDDEQFF
NA	TRBV11-2	NA	16	TRBJ2-2	TGTGCCAGCAGCTTAGATTCTTTATTTGGCACCGGGGAGCTGTTTTTT	CASSLDSLFGTGELFF
NA	TRBV30	NA	14	TRBJ1-1	TGTGCCTGGAGTGACATCCAAAGGGTGACTGAAGCTTTCTTT	CAWSDIQRVTEAFF
NA	TRBV5-1	TRBD2	15	TRBJ2-2	TGCGCCAGCAGCTTTATGGCGGGAGATACCGGGGAGCTGTTTTTT	CASSFMAGDTGELFF
few	TRBV6-4	NA	13	TRBJ1-5	TGTGCCAGCAGTCCGGGGACAAATCAGCCCCAGCATTTT	CASSPGTNQPQHF
NA	TRBV28	NA	14	TRBJ2-7	TGTGCCAGCAGCATTCCGACAGTACCCTACGAGCAGTACTTC	CASSIPTVPYEQYF
NA	TRBV5-1	TRBD2	17	TRBJ2-2	TGCGCCAGCAGCCTAACTAGCGGGAGATTGAACACCGGGGAGCTGTTTTTT	CASSLTSGRLNTGELFF
NA	TRBV5-1	NA	19	TRBJ2-3	TGCGCCAGCAGCTTGTTGCGGGACCACCTCGCGATGGGCGCAGATACGCAGTATTTT	CASSLLRDHLAMGADTQYF
NA	TRBV6-1	TRBD1	13	TRBJ2-7	TGTGCCAGCCGTGGGGACAGTGGCTACGAGCAGTACTTC	CASRGDSGYEQYF
NA	TRBV2	TRBD2	19	TRBJ2-1	TGTGCCAGCATCAGAAGGCGACTAGCGGACCCCCCTGGCGACAATGAGCAGTTCTTC	CASIRRRLADPPGDNEQFF
NA	TRBV19	NA	15	TRBJ2-5	TGTGCCAGTAGTATAAGTGCTGACCAGTGGGAGACCCAGTACTTC	CASSISADQWETQYF
NA	TRBV5-4	TRBD2	16	TRBJ2-7	TGTGCCAGCAGCTTACCAGGGACTAGCGTTTCCTACGAGCAGTACTTC	CASSLPGTSVSYEQYF
NA	TRBV5-1	NA	18	TRBJ2-1	TGCGCCAGCAGCTTGGCCCTCAAAACAGGGTCTGGCTACAATGAGCAGTTCTTC	CASSLALKTGSGYNEQFF
NA	TRBV10-2	TRBD2	14	TRBJ2-7	TGCGCCAGCAGTGGCCTAGCGGGGTCCTACGAGCAGTACTTC	CASSGLAGSYEQYF
NA	TRBV5-1	TRBD1	14	TRBJ2-5	TGCGCCAGCAGCCCGGGACAGCGCCAAGAGACCCAGTACTTC	CASSPGQRQETQYF
NA	TRBV7-6	NA	16	TRBJ2-1	TGTGCCAGCAGCTCCTATCCTAAGAGCTCCTACAATGAGCAGTTCTTC	CASSSYPKSSYNEQFF
NA	TRBV28	NA	12	TRBJ2-7	TGTGCCAGCAGCCCCGACGGCTACGAGCAGTACTTC	CASSPDGYEQYF
NA	TRBV7-9	TRBD2	16	TRBJ2-1	TGTGCCAGCAGCGGCGCCGGGACTAGCGGCTACAATGAGCAGTTCTTC	CASSGAGTSGYNEQFF
NA	TRBV11-2	NA	13	TRBJ2-7	TGTGCCAGCAGCCCCCGTTTACAGGACGAGCAGTACTTC	CASSPRLQDEQYF
few	TRBV10-2	TRBD2	16	TRBJ2-1	TGCGCCAGCAGTGAGCTGACTAGCGTATCCTACAATGAGCAGTTCTTC	CASSELTSVSYNEQFF
NA	TRBV19	NA	16	TRBJ1-5	TGTGCCAGTAGTCAGACCCGGGCCGCGGGGGATCAGCCCCAGCATTTT	CASSQTRAAGDQPQHF
NA	TRBV5-6	TRBD2	17	TRBJ2-1	TGTGCCAGCAGCCTGGGACTAGCGGGAGGTGGGTACAATGAGCAGTTCTTC	CASSLGLAGGGYNEQFF
NA	TRBV19	NA	13	TRBJ1-3	TGTGCCACTCACACGCGATTCGGAAACACCATATATTTT	CATHTRFGNTIYF
NA	TRBV18	TRBD2	15	TRBJ2-7	TGTGCCAGCTCACCCCTTAGCGGGAGGTCCTACGAGCAGTACTTC	CASSPLSGRSYEQYF
NA	TRBV15	NA	15	TRBJ2-1	TGTGCCACCAGTCGCGGCTCGGCGGGGCGTAATGAGCAGTTCTTC	CATSRGSAGRNEQFF
NA	TRBV4-2	TRBD1	16	TRBJ1-1	TGTGCCAGCAGCCAGGGGACAGGGGGGTTGAACACTGAAGCTTTCTTT	CASSQGTGGLNTEAFF
NA	TRBV6-1	TRBD1	15	TRBJ1-3	TGTGCCAGTGTTAGGGGACAGAACTCTGGAAACACCATATATTTT	CASVRGQNSGNTIYF
NA	TRBV9	TRBD2	15	TRBJ2-2	TGTGCCACCAGTAGGACTAGCAGGAACACCGGGGAGCTGTTTTTT	CATSRTSRNTGELFF
NA	TRBV6-5	TRBD2	15	TRBJ2-1	TGTGCCAGCAGCCCAAGCGGGAGGTCCTACAATGAGCAGTTCTTC	CASSPSGRSYNEQFF
few	TRBV29-1	NA	12	TRBJ1-2	TGCAGCGTTGGGGGAAACCACTATGGCTACACCTTC	CSVGGNHYGYTF
once	TRBV7-9	TRBD1	14	TRBJ2-5	TGTGCCAGCAGCAAGGACAGGGCCCAAGAGACCCAGTACTTC	CASSKDRAQETQYF
NA	TRBV6-6	NA	13	TRBJ2-7	TGTGCCAGCAGTTACGTGGCTCCGTACGAGCAGTACTTC	CASSYVAPYEQYF
NA	TRBV5-1	NA	14	TRBJ2-7	TGCGCCAGCAGCTTGGTCACGGGCTCCTACGAGCAGTACTTC	CASSLVTGSYEQYF
NA	TRBV10-3	TRBD2	16	TRBJ2-3	TGTGCCATCGCTACTAGCGGGAGCCAGAGAACAGATACGCAGTATTTT	CAIATSGSQRTDTQYF
NA	TRBV7-9	NA	18	TRBJ2-6	TGTGCCAGCAGCTTCACACAGGGTCACTTTGCTGGGGCCAACGTCCTGACTTTC	CASSFTQGHFAGANVLTF
NA	TRBV19	TRBD2	16	TRBJ2-1	TGTGCCAGTAGTATTCGGAGCGGGAGCAATGAGAATGAGCAGTTCTTC	CASSIRSGSNENEQFF
NA	TRBV5-4	TRBD1	16	TRBJ2-3	TGTGCCAGCAGCTTGGTTGGGACAGGGGCGGGAGATACGCAGTATTTT	CASSLVGTGAGDTQYF
once	TRBV19	TRBD2	18	TRBJ2-2	TGTGCCAGTAGCCGTGGACTAGCGGGAGGCCAGCCGACCGGGGAGCTGTTTTTT	CASSRGLAGGQPTGELFF
NA	TRBV27	TRBD1	15	TRBJ1-2	TGTGCCAGCAGGAGACAGGGGGCCCCTAGCTATGGCTACACCTTC	CASRRQGAPSYGYTF
NA	TRBV7-3	NA	13	TRBJ1-1	TGTGCCAGCAGCTCAAGGGGGGGCACTGAAGCTTTCTTT	CASSSRGGTEAFF
NA	TRBV7-6	NA	15	TRBJ1-1	TGTGCCAGCACCCCTTTGGGTTTGCCGAACACTGAAGCTTTCTTT	CASTPLGLPNTEAFF
NA	TRBV7-8	NA	14	TRBJ2-3	TGTGCCAGCAGCATATGGGGTCCCACAGATACGCAGTATTTT	CASSIWGPTDTQYF
NA	TRBV2	TRBD2	15	TRBJ2-5	TGTGCCAGCAGTGAAGAACTAGCGGGAGCGGAGACCCAGTACTTC	CASSEELAGAETQYF
NA	TRBV19	NA	14	TRBJ1-1	TGTGCCAGTAGTATGTTCGGGGGAAGCACTGAAGCTTTCTTT	CASSMFGGSTEAFF
NA	TRBV6-6	TRBD1	14	TRBJ1-1	TGTGCCAGCAGTTATGCGACAGGGCCCACTGAAGCTTTCTTT	CASSYATGPTEAFF
NA	TRBV11-2	NA	15	TRBJ2-1	TGTGCCAGCAGCTTAGAGGGGTATGCCTACAATGAGCAGTTCTTC	CASSLEGYAYNEQFF
NA	TRBV2	TRBD1	14	TRBJ1-5	TGTGCCAGCAGTGGACAGGGCGGGAATCAGCCCCAGCATTTT	CASSGQGGNQPQHF
NA	TRBV7-8	NA	16	TRBJ2-3	TGTGCCAGCAGCTCCCGTAAACTTCGAGACGGAGATACGCAGTATTTT	CASSSRKLRDGDTQYF
NA	TRBV9	NA	15	TRBJ1-5	TGTGCCAGCAGCCAGGGAGTACAGGGCAATCAGCCCCAGCATTTT	CASSQGVQGNQPQHF
NA	TRBV6-6	NA	15	TRBJ1-1	TGTGCCAGCAGTTATTTCGCGGCAGGCTTCACTGAAGCTTTCTTT	CASSYFAAGFTEAFF
once	TRBV2	TRBD2	15	TRBJ2-2	TGTGCCAGCAGAAGACTAGCGGGGAACACCGGGGAGCTGTTTTTT	CASRRLAGNTGELFF
NA	TRBV7-6	TRBD2	16	TRBJ2-5	TGTGCCAGCAGCCCTCCCTTAGCGGGTGGGCAAGAGACCCAGTACTTC	CASSPPLAGGQETQYF
once	TRBV5-4	TRBD2	18	TRBJ2-3	TGTGCCAGCAGCACCGGGACTAGCGGGAGGGGACCCCCAGATACGCAGTATTTT	CASSTGTSGRGPPDTQYF
NA	TRBV2	NA	13	TRBJ1-1	TGTGCCAGCAGTGAAGCGCTATGGACTGAAGCTTTCTTT	CASSEALWTEAFF